This record covers a single T cell receptor beta chain. Its antigen is still unknown. Nothing much larger sits one base from this clone, and base qualities are not available. Sequencing instrument: Illumina HiSeq 2500. Quantitative 5'-RACE with molecular barcodes was used to prepare TCR beta libraries. The authors processed their data as follows. A new computational method, built on a probabilistic model of VDJ rearrangement, was used to identify disease-linked TCR variants. The public reads were quality trimmed at Q25 with fastp and then assembled into clones with MiXCR by TCRdb, keeping productive beta chains. Every CDR3 protein is listed once, alongside the most common genes and DNA of its rows. These V and J calls rely on TCRdb rather than the paper's analysis. This sample holds under 950,000 distinct CDR3 sequences; around 17% were observed only once. Clones ranked in the top ten supply under 20% of the sample.

The data were taken from a study of CD8 T cells in ankylosing spondylitis (dated by TCRdb to the late 2010s). At the level of the whole study: The study set out to find disease-linked TCR variants by profiling T cell receptor beta repertoires in ankylosing spondylitis patients and healthy donors. Peripheral blood was sampled, and synovial fluid was additionally collected from ankylosing spondylitis patients. The full study cohort was made up of about 25 ankylosing spondylitis patients and 108 healthy donors. Findings and caveats that apply to the study as a whole: The disease-linked clones were reported to be significantly enriched in matched synovial fluid samples from ankylosing spondylitis patients. Some TCR beta motif variants had previously been reported in synovial fluid and blood of reactive arthritis patients, which suggested common disease-initiation mechanisms. A TCR beta motif of roughly 8 highly homologous amino acid variants appeared characteristic of blood from ankylosing spondylitis patients. The disease-linked clones showed a CD8+ phenotype and occurred at relatively low frequencies in peripheral blood.

The CDR1 and CDR2 encoded by the germline V gene (reference sequence) are DFQATT and SNEGSKA. V is shortened by 1 base, J by 1 base, and the region joining them spans 9 bases. The CDR3 runs 14 residues from the cysteine to the phenylalanine. Here the CDR3 DNA is all that survives: 42 bases in frame from base 1. This TCR was sampled from a male donor with ankylosing spondylitis. Material: blood, either unsorted or a sorted T cell fraction (not recorded which). Recombination linked TRBV20-1 to TRBJ2-3; no D gene call is confident. The DNA is as follows: TGCAGTGCTAGAGTCAGTTTTGGCACAGATACGCAGTATTTT. It codes for CSARVSFGTDTQYF.